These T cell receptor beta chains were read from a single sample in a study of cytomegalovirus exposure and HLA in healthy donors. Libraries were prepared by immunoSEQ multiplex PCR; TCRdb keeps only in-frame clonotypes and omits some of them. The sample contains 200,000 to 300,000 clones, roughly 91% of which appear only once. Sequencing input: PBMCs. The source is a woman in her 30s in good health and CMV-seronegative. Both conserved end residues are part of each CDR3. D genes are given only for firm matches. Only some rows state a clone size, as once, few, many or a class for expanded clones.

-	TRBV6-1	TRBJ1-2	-	CASSSQTTGLYGYTF	TGTGCCAGCAGTAGTCAGACGACAGGTCTCTATGGCTACACCTTC
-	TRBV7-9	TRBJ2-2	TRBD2	CASSYLGLAGGPNTGELFF	TGTGCCAGCAGCTATCTGGGACTAGCGGGAGGGCCGAACACCGGGGAGCTGTTTTTT
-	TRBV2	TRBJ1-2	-	CASPGAGYTF	TGTGCCAGCCCAGGCGCTGGCTACACCTTC
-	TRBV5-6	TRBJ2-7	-	CASMRGVSSYEQYF	TGTGCCAGCATGAGGGGGGTGAGCTCCTACGAGCAGTACTTC
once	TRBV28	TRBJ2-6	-	CASSLYPLQVPFNSGANVLTF	TGTGCCAGCAGTTTATATCCCCTACAGGTTCCCTTTAACTCTGGGGCCAACGTCCTGACTTTC
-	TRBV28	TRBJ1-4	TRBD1	CASRGTGREKLFF	TGTGCCAGCAGAGGGACAGGTCGTGAAAAACTGTTTTTT
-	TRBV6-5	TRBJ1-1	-	CASSYAVNTEAFF	TGTGCCAGCAGTTACGCAGTGAACACTGAAGCTTTCTTT
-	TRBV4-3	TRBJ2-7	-	CASSQEGGSEQYF	TGCGCCAGCAGCCAAGAAGGTGGGTCCGAGCAGTACTTC
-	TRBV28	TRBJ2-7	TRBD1	CASSTSGQGSYEQYF	TGTGCCAGCAGCACCTCCGGACAGGGCTCCTACGAGCAGTACTTC
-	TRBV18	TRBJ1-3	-	CASSPSASVPGNTIYF	TGTGCCAGCTCACCGTCGGCTTCGGTTCCTGGAAACACCATATATTTT
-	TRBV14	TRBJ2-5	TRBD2	CASSPAPVLAGLSSQETQYF	TGTGCCAGCAGCCCCGCCCCAGTTCTAGCGGGCCTTTCCTCCCAAGAGACCCAGTACTTC
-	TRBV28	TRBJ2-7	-	CASSSPSPYEQYF	TGTGCCAGCAGCTCACCCTCCCCCTACGAGCAGTACTTC